This T cell receptor (beta chain) was found in a study of T cell repertoires in cytomegalovirus infection. Study background: Public TCR beta signatures provided an indication of both CMV infection and a matching HLA type. Study-level findings and limits: Summed frequency of public TCR beta families distinguished CMV carriers with the relevant HLA. Ex vivo responses were dominated by HLA-C-restricted CMV-specific TCR beta clonotypes.

The J segment lost 5 bases and the V segment lost 3 bases, leaving 12 bases of the junction unmatched. The CDR3 is 16 amino acids. Germline assignment: CDR1 SGHRS and CDR2 YFSETQ. This clonotype showed up many times. The antigen is unknown. TCRdb independently ran MiXCR on the reads; one entry per CDR3 protein. The sample carries about 310,000 distinct CDR3 sequences, 9.6% recorded once. The sample consisted of PBMCs. This chain uses TRBV5-1 with TRBJ2-7, with TRBD2 matching 9 bases. This TCR derives from a human donor in good health (CMV status not recorded). Some clones in this sample may be carry-over from other donors' samples. CDR3 bases: TGCGCCAGCAGCTGGGGCGCGGGGGGGCCATTCGACGAGCAGTACTTC. Translating gives CASSWGAGGPFDEQYF.